These 18 T cell receptor beta chains were all obtained from the same sample, sequenced in a study of T-cell reconstitution after alpha-beta-depleted transplantation in children. The TCRbeta library was prepared with unique molecular identifiers. TCRdb re-analysed the PCR reads in MiXCR, keeping a single row per CDR3 protein. Among fewer than 550,000 distinct CDR3 sequences listed, over 9.5% were seen once. This specimen consisted of PBMCs, obtained before TCRalphabeta/CD19-depleted stem cell transplant. The receptors stem from a child between 2 and 9 years old with inherited bone marrow failure, due to receive a stem cell transplant.

This clonotype was detected ten times or more. V and J are TRBV27 and TRBJ2-1, with 12 bases lining up with TRBD2. V lost 3 bases, J lost 8 bases, and 8 bases stayed unmatched. Germline V gives CDR1 MNHEY, CDR2 SMNVEV (reference sequence). CDR3 length: 16 amino acids. CDR3 residues: CASSLFLAGGPDEQFF. The CDR3 bases are TGTGCCAGCAGTTTGTTTCTAGCGGGAGGGCCTGATGAGCAGTTCTTC.

This clonotype was counted ten times or more. The rearrangement uses TRBV7-6 and TRBJ2-2; TRBD1 matches at 8 bases. The CDR3 length is 16 residues. The V gene's germline CDR1 is SGHVS and CDR2 FNYEAQ. V lost 5 bases to trimming and J lost 5 bases; unmatched junction nucleotides: 10. The CDR3 is CASSPLGRGRTGELFF. The CDR3 nucleotides read TGTGCCAGCAGCCCATTGGGCAGGGGGCGAACCGGGGAGCTGTTTTTT.

This clonotype was recorded at least ten times. The chain links TRBV24-1 to TRBJ2-7; TRBD1 might be the D (6 bases). V gave up 4 bases and J gave up 2 bases, with 11 bases separating them. Germline lookup yields CDR1 KGHDR and CDR2 SFDVKD. CDR3 length equals 14 residues. In nucleotides, the CDR3 is TGTGCCACCAGTGACCTGGACAGTCCCTACGAGCAGTACTTC. This gives the protein CATSDLDSPYEQYF.

The genes are TRBV11-2 and TRBJ2-1, with 14 bases that match TRBD2. Germline V gene lookup returns CDR1 SGHAT and CDR2 FQNNGV. This CDR3 is 16 amino acids long. J lost 6 bases, V lost 0 bases, and 1 base had no gene match. CDR3 nucleotide sequence: TGTGCCAGCAGCTTAGAAGGACTAGCGGGGGGCAATGAGCAGTTCTTC. It yields the protein CASSLEGLAGGNEQFF.

This clonotype has at least ten counts. CDR3 residues: CASSQVAGEDTQYF. For the CDR3, the DNA is TGCGCCAGCAGCCAAGTAGCGGGAGAGGATACGCAGTATTTT. V usage is TRBV4-3 and J usage is TRBJ2-3, with TRBD2 matching over 9 bases. J gave up 6 bases and V 1 base, and 2 bases lay outside the gene matches. Germline CDR1 and CDR2: LGHNA and YSLEER. CDR3 size: 14 residues.

Concerning this clonotype itself: A much larger clone lies one base from this, so it may be a read error. The chain carries TRBV4-3 and TRBJ2-1; perhaps TRBD2 as D (6 bases). With 0 bases removed from V and 7 bases from J, the gap between germline ends came to 28 bases. Germline loops: CDR1 LGHNA, CDR2 YSLEER. The CDR3 runs to 20 residues. CDR3 sequence: CASSQEEQSVLSAGRNEQFF. The CDR3 nucleotides read TGCGCCAGCAGCCAAGAGGAACAGTCGGTACTATCCGCGGGGAGGAATGAGCAGTTCTTC.

This clonotype has at least ten counts. DNA of the CDR3: TGCGCCAGCAGCCAAGAAGTGAGCTCCTACAATGAGCAGTTCTTC. Protein: CASSQEVSSYNEQFF. The rearrangement uses TRBV4-3 and TRBJ2-1; no definite D call. Deletions cut 0 bases from V and 0 bases from J, with 6 bases between. CDR3 size: 15 residues. Germline CDR1 LGHNA, CDR2 YSLEER.

In this sample, this clonotype turned up many times. The CDR3 protein is CASSQAMGGTGELFF. The CDR3 DNA reads as TGCGCCAGCAGCCAAGCGATGGGGGGCACCGGGGAGCTGTTTTTT. V and J are TRBV4-3 and TRBJ2-2; D is perhaps TRBD2 (6 bases). CDR1 is LGHNA, CDR2 YSLEER, per germline. The V end lost 1 base, the J end lost 4 bases, and 10 bases lay between the germline ends. The length of the CDR3 is 15 residues.

This clonotype was detected many times. The chain joins TRBV28 to TRBJ2-7; unclear D gene. The V and J ends lost 4 bases and 0 bases respectively, with 10 bases between them. Germline V gene sequence: CDR1 MDHEN, CDR2 SYDVKM. The CDR3 is 14 amino acids. The CDR3: CASSSPGSSYEQYF. CDR3 coding DNA: TGTGCCAGCAGTTCGCCAGGAAGCTCCTACGAGCAGTACTTC.

This clonotype has at least ten counts. This chain connects TRBV20-1 to TRBJ2-3; TRBD2 matches 12 bases. This CDR3 has 17 residues. V was clipped by 3 bases and J by 3 bases; unmatched bases: 10. Germline lookup yields CDR1 DFQATT and CDR2 SNEGSKA (reference sequence). CDR3 amino acids: CSASVASGRAYTDTQYF. CDR3 in DNA: TGCAGTGCTAGTGTGGCTAGCGGGAGGGCCTATACAGATACGCAGTATTTT.

This clonotype was observed a handful of times. The V call is TRBV20-1, the J call TRBJ2-7, with 11 bases that match TRBD2. This CDR3 comprises 13 residues. The J segment lost 4 bases and the V segment lost 6 bases, leaving 5 bases of the junction unmatched. Germline values: CDR1 DFQATT, CDR2 SNEGSKA (reference sequence). The CDR3 DNA is TGCAGTGCCATTAGCGGGAGGGGGTACGAGCAGTACTTC. The encoded protein is CSAISGRGYEQYF.

This clonotype was observed a few times. The chain carries TRBV2 and TRBJ2-3; no firm D call. This CDR3 spans 15 amino acids. The germline V gene encodes CDR1 SNHLY and CDR2 FYNNEI. V lost 7 bases to trimming and J lost 10 bases, with 24 bases between them. For the CDR3, the DNA is TGTGCCAGCATACCGTCAGAGTTCCCCCTGGTACCGCAGTATTTT. Protein: CASIPSEFPLVPQYF. Full variable domain (missing parts from reference TRBV2 and TRBJ2-3): EPEVTQTPSHQVTQMGQEVILRCVPISNHLYFYWYRQILGQKVEFLVSFYNNEISEKSEIFDDQFSVERPDGSNFTLKIRSTKLEDSAMYFCASIPSEFPLVPQYFGPGTRLTVL.

This clonotype was counted only a few times. J is TRBJ2-4 and V is TRBV11-2, with D perhaps TRBD2 (5 bases). V lost 2 bases and J 8 bases, leaving 16 bases between the germline ends. Germline V gives CDR1 SGHAT, CDR2 FQNNGV. This CDR3 comprises 15 residues. CDR3: CASSLFVGRAYIQYF. The CDR3 bases are TGTGCCAGCAGCTTATTCGTCGGGCGGGCGTACATTCAGTACTTC.

This clonotype has ten or more counts. The rearrangement joins TRBV4-3 to TRBJ2-1, with 7 bases identical to TRBD2. This CDR3 is 15 amino acids long. The germline V gene encodes CDR1 LGHNA and CDR2 YSLEER. Trimming took 3 bases from V and 3 from J; bases not matched to a gene: 5. The CDR3: CASSHGGSLYNEQFF. As DNA, the CDR3 is TGCGCCAGCAGCCACGGCGGGAGTCTCTACAATGAGCAGTTCTTC.

V and J are TRBV20-1 and TRBJ2-3; D uncertain. This CDR3 contains 14 residues. In germline, CDR1 is DFQATT, CDR2 SNEGSKA (reference sequence). CDR3: CSVRGSRWVDTQYF. The CDR3, as DNA: TGCAGCGTACGTGGGTCTAGATGGGTGGATACGCAGTATTTT.

This clonotype was found a few times. The CDR3 ends on some other residue instead of the conserved phenylalanine or tryptophan, so this is likely a read error. Because the CDR3's place on the DNA is in doubt, the DNA is left out and the CDR3 is given as listed by TCRdb. The rearrangement joins TRBV29-1 to TRBJ2-1; no check of the table's D call, TRBD1, against the DNA was made. Germline loops: CDR1 SQVTM, CDR2 ANQGSEA. The CDR3 is 12 residues long, ends included. The CDR3 region is CSVQQGASPLGV.

In its sample, this clonotype was seen many times. This sequence joins TRBV6-5 and TRBJ2-5, with D hard to call. The germline V gene encodes CDR1 MNHEY and CDR2 SVGAGI. This CDR3 region has 12 residues. Between the trimmed V and J ends, which lost 0 bases and 5 bases, there was a span of 4 bases. CDR3 sequence reads: CASSYSGETQYF. CDR3 DNA sequence: TGTGCCAGCAGTTACTCAGGGGAGACCCAGTACTTC.

A few counts support this clonotype. The chain couples TRBV14 to TRBJ2-2, with TRBD2 matching 15 bases. This CDR3 is built from 19 residues. Trimming removed 6 bases from V and 6 bases from J; junction bases left unmatched: 14. Germline V gene data show CDR1 as SGHDN and CDR2 as FVKESK. The CDR3 DNA reads TGTGCCAGCAGTCTCAGTCCGGGACTAGCGGGAGGAAGGGCCGGGGAGCTGTTTTTT. Its protein is CASSLSPGLAGGRAGELFF.